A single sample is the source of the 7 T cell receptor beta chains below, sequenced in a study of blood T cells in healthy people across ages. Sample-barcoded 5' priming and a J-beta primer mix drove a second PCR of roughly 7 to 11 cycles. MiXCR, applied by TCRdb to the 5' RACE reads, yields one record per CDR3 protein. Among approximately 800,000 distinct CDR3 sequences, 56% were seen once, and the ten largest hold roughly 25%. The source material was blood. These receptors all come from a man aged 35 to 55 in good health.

CDR3 sequence (DNA): TGCAGCGTTGAAGATACACAGGGTCAGCCCCAGCATTTT. This codes for CSVEDTQGQPQHF. The chain uses TRBV29-1 and TRBJ1-5; TRBD1 might be the D (6 bases). Trimming removed 0 bases from V and 6 bases from J, with 9 bases in between. This CDR3 is 13 amino acids long. CDR1 is SQVTM, CDR2 ANQGSEA, per germline. The complete variable domain, with remaining parts taken from reference TRBV29-1 and TRBJ1-5, reads SAVISQKPSRDICQRGTSLTIQCQVDSQVTMMFWYRQQPGQSLTLIATANQGSEATYESGFVIDKFPISRPNLTFSTLTVSNMSPEDSSIYLCSVEDTQGQPQHFGDGTRLSIL.

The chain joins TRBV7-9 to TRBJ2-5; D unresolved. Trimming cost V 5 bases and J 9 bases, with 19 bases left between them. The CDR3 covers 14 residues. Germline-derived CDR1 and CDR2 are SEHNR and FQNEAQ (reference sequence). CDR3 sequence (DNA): TGTGCCAGCAGCCCGCGGCGATTTGACAAGGCCCAGTACTTC. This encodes CASSPRRFDKAQYF.

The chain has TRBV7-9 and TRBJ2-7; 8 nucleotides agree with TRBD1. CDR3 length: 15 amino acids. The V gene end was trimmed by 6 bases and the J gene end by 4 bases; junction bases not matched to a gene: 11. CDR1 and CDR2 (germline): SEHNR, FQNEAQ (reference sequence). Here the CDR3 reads CASSSWQGANYEQYF. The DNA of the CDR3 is TGTGCCAGCAGTTCATGGCAGGGGGCGAATTACGAGCAGTACTTC.

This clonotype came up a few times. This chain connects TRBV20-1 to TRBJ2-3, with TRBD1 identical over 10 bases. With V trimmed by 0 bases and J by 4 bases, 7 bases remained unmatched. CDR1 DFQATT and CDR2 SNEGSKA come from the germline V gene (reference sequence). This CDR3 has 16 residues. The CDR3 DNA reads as TGCAGTGCTAGAGATTTGGGACAGGGGATTGCAGATACGCAGTATTTT. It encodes CSARDLGQGIADTQYF.

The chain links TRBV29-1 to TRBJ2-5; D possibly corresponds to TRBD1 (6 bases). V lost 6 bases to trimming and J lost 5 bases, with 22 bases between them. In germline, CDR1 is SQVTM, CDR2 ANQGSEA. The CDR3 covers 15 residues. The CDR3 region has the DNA TGCAGCGTCAGCAAAACAGGGCCCACGGGGGAGACCCAGTACTTC. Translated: CSVSKTGPTGETQYF. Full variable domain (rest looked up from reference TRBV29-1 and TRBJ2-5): SAVISQKPSRDICQRGTSLTIQCQVDSQVTMMFWYRQQPGQSLTLIATANQGSEATYESGFVIDKFPISRPNLTFSTLTVSNMSPEDSSIYLCSVSKTGPTGETQYFGPGTRLLVL.

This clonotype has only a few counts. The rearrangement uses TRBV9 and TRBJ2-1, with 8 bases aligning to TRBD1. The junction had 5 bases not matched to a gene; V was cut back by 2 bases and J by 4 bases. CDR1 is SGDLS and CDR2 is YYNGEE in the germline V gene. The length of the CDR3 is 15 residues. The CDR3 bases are TGTGCCAGCAGCGTTGACAGGGGCCCATACAATGAGCAGTTCTTC. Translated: CASSVDRGPYNEQFF.

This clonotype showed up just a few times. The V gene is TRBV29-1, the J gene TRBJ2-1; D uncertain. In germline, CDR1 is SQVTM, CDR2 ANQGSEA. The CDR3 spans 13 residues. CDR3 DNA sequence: TGCACCGATAGACTGAGCTCCTACAATGAGCAGTTCTTC. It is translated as CTDRLSSYNEQFF.